This T cell receptor (beta chain) was observed in a study of blood T cell repertoires in COVID-19. The overall study: Acute and convalescent COVID-19 samples came from the United States, Italy and Spain. Sources were T cells, B-cell-depleted T cells, or PBMCs; the material itself was cDNA or gDNA.

Original handling: How many nucleated cells were present was estimated from reference gene primer amplification. Sequenced by immunoSEQ multiplex PCR; TCRdb stores in-frame clones only, minus some. That table is the source of V, J and clone size, and D and trimming were worked out from the DNA. The data hold about 59,000 clones, with 70% to 80% observed a single time. This receptor was identified in a man aged 55 to 70 with acute or convalescent COVID-19. Sequenced input: peripheral blood.

Here the CDR3 DNA reads TGTGCCAGCAGCTACTCACAGGGGAGGAACGAGCAGTACTTC. This sequence encodes CASSYSQGRNEQYF. The genes are TRBV7-9 and TRBJ2-7; weak D call: TRBD1 (7 bases). There are 14 residues in the CDR3. Germline CDR1 SEHNR, CDR2 FQNEAQ (reference sequence). V was shortened by 4 bases and J by 5 bases, with 15 bases between the two germline ends.